These 29 T cell receptor beta chains share one sample of origin, sequenced in a study of cytotoxic CD8 clonotypes in ibrutinib-treated CLL. Measured with immunoSEQ multiplex PCR; TCRdb has only the in-frame clones, and not every one. The sample gives 40,000 or so clones, 50% to 80% of which show up once; 20% to 25% is in the top ten. Sequences were derived from PBMCs, sampled after 24 months of ibrutinib treatment. These receptors all stem from a human donor with chronic lymphocytic leukemia.

The chain joins TRBV15 to TRBJ1-1; no clear D gene. Between the trimmed V and J ends, which lost 6 bases and 3 bases, there was a span of 14 bases. Per germline, CDR1 LNHNV and CDR2 YYDKDF (reference sequence). This CDR3 is built from 14 residues. CDR3 coding DNA: TGTGCCACCAGTGTTAAATTTGTGGACACTGAAGCTTTCTTT. Amino acids: CATSVKFVDTEAFF.

J is TRBJ2-5 and V is TRBV2, with 8 bases that match TRBD1. CDR3 length equals 15 residues. The V gene end was trimmed by 4 bases and the J gene end by 5 bases; junction bases not matched to a gene: 9. Germline V gene sequence: CDR1 SNHLY, CDR2 FYNNEI. CDR3 nucleotide sequence: TGTGCCAGCAGTGTGTGGACAGGGTGGGGGGAGACCCAGTACTTC. Translation gives CASSVWTGWGETQYF. The full variable domain, with the rest looked up from reference TRBV2 and TRBJ2-5, is EPEVTQTPSHQVTQMGQEVILRCVPISNHLYFYWYRQILGQKVEFLVSFYNNEISEKSEIFDDQFSVERPDGSNFTLKIRSTKLEDSAMYFCASSVWTGWGETQYFGPGTRLLVL.

The gene calls are TRBV4-1 and TRBJ2-3; D is uncertain. Deletions cut 4 bases from V and 1 base from J, with 0 bases between. The CDR3 consists of 11 residues. CDR1 MGHRA and CDR2 YSYEKL come from the germline V gene. CDR3 sequence reads: CASSRTDTQYF. The DNA of the CDR3 is TGCGCCAGCAGCCGCACAGATACGCAGTATTTT.

The V call is TRBV7-9, the J call TRBJ2-2; D not certain. CDR1 SEHNR and CDR2 FQNEAQ come from the germline V gene (reference sequence). Trimming shortened V by 5 bases and J by 3 bases, and 13 bases separated the two germline ends. The CDR3 runs 15 residues. The CDR3 protein is CASSRVPDYTGELFF. CDR3 in DNA: TGTGCCAGCAGCCGGGTCCCAGACTACACCGGGGAGCTGTTTTTT.

The chain couples TRBV6-5 to TRBJ2-1; D is unresolved. Trimming left V 6 bases short and J 7 bases short, with 7 bases between. Germline CDR1 and CDR2: MNHEY and SVGAGI. This CDR3 contains 11 residues. CDR3 bases: TGTGCCAGCAGGTACAAAAATGAGCAGTTCTTC. As protein: CASRYKNEQFF.

This chain links TRBV27 with TRBJ1-5, with no clear D. Trimming left V 0 bases short and J 0 bases short, with 9 bases between. CDR3 size: 16 residues. In germline, CDR1 is MNHEY, CDR2 SMNVEV (reference sequence). DNA of the CDR3: TGTGCCAGCAGTTTATCCGTCCGACATAGCAATCAGCCCCAGCATTTT. As protein: CASSLSVRHSNQPQHF.

The chain has TRBV27 and TRBJ1-2; D is ambiguous. The germline V and J ends were trimmed by 7 bases and 3 bases, with 18 bases remaining between them. In germline, CDR1 is MNHEY, CDR2 SMNVEV (reference sequence). This CDR3 region has 15 residues. The CDR3 is CASKPLGVSYYGYTF. The CDR3 region has the DNA TGTGCCAGCAAACCCCTCGGGGTTTCATACTATGGCTACACCTTC.

The chain employs TRBV5-1 and TRBJ1-2, with TRBD1 matching 7 bases. In germline, CDR1 is SGHRS, CDR2 YFSETQ. With V trimmed by 4 bases and J by 1 base, 19 bases remained unmatched. This CDR3 is built from 19 residues. The DNA of the CDR3 is TGCGCCAGCAGCGGGACAGCTCAAGGTCGCGCTGCTTATAACTATGGCTACACCTTC. Amino acids: CASSGTAQGRAAYNYGYTF.

This clone was found a few times. The chain couples TRBV28 to TRBJ1-5; D remains unclear. CDR1 and CDR2 (germline): MDHEN, SYDVKM. CDR3 length equals 14 residues. V lost 6 bases, J lost 0 bases, and 9 bases lay in between. The CDR3 region is CASRGVNSNQPQHF. Here the CDR3 DNA reads TGTGCCAGCAGAGGCGTAAATAGCAATCAGCCCCAGCATTTT.

The gene calls are TRBV29-1 and TRBJ1-2; TRBD1 might be the D (5 bases). Germline V gives CDR1 SQVTM, CDR2 ANQGSEA. V lost 4 bases to trimming and J lost 2 bases, with 11 bases between them. The CDR3 is 13 residues long. The CDR3 DNA sequence: TGCAGCGTTGTTCTGGGGCCCAACTATGGCTACACCTTC. As protein: CSVVLGPNYGYTF.

V is TRBV5-1 and J is TRBJ2-7, with D hard to call. Between the trimmed V and J ends, which lost 0 bases and 0 bases, there was a span of 7 bases. CDR1 SGHRS and CDR2 YFSETQ come from the germline V gene. This CDR3 contains 14 residues. CDR3 in amino acids: CASSLDSNSYEQYF. CDR3 DNA sequence: TGCGCCAGCAGCTTGGACTCGAACTCCTACGAGCAGTACTTC. Full variable domain (remainder filled in from reference TRBV5-1 and TRBJ2-7): KAGVTQTPRYLIKTRGQQVTLSCSPISGHRSVSWYQQTPGQGLQFLFEYFSETQRNKGNFPGRFSGRQFSNSRSEMNVSTLELGDSALYLCASSLDSNSYEQYFGPGTRLTVT.

J is TRBJ2-5 and V is TRBV2, with 9 bases identical to TRBD1. The CDR3 length is 14 residues. Germline-derived CDR1 and CDR2 are SNHLY and FYNNEI. Trimming cost V 7 bases and J 13 bases; bases outside gene matches: 16. The CDR3 loop reads CASKVGTGPNTWYF. For the CDR3, the DNA is TGTGCCAGCAAAGTCGGGACAGGGCCTAACACGTGGTACTTC.

This clone was detected once. This rearrangement joins TRBV5-1 to TRBJ1-4; TRBD1 aligns across 8 bases. This CDR3 region has 16 residues. Per germline, CDR1 SGHRS and CDR2 YFSETQ. J lost 6 bases, V lost 2 bases, and 9 bases had no gene match. The CDR3 nucleotides read TGCGCCAGCAGCTTAATGGAGACAGGGGCAGATGAAAAACTGTTTTTT. Its protein is CASSLMETGADEKLFF.

This clone was detected once. V is TRBV4-2 and J is TRBJ2-5; TRBD2 matches at 10 bases. V gave up 0 bases and J gave up 1 base; unmatched junction bases: 2. The CDR3 is 16 amino acids. CDR1 LGHNA and CDR2 YNFKEQ come from the germline V gene. CDR3 in amino acids: CASSQDGTSAQETQYF. In DNA form, the CDR3 reads TGTGCCAGCAGCCAAGACGGGACTAGCGCCCAAGAGACCCAGTACTTC.

The chain couples TRBV5-6 to TRBJ2-3, with D tentatively TRBD2 (6 bases). The germline V gene has CDR1 SGHDT and CDR2 YYEEEE. This CDR3 spans 14 amino acids. V dropped 5 bases and J dropped 0 bases, with 10 bases sitting between them. The CDR3 DNA sequence: TGTGCCAGCAGTTGGACTATTAGCACAGATACGCAGTATTTT. Translating it yields CASSWTISTDTQYF. The complete variable domain, with remaining parts taken from reference TRBV5-6 and TRBJ2-3, reads DAGVTQSPTHLIKTRGQQVTLRCSPKSGHDTVSWYQQALGQGPQFIFQYYEEEERQRGNFPDRFSGHQFPNYSSELNVNALLLGDSALYLCASSWTISTDTQYFGPGTRLTVL.

This sequence joins TRBV7-9 and TRBJ1-2; 11 bases are a match to TRBD1. V gave up 1 base and J gave up 6 bases; unmatched junction bases: 7. The CDR3 covers 16 residues. CDR1 is SEHNR and CDR2 is FQNEAQ in the germline V gene (reference sequence). The CDR3 region is CASSLVGGTGGHGYTF. The CDR3 region has the DNA TGTGCCAGCAGCTTAGTGGGTGGGACAGGGGGACATGGCTACACCTTC.

This clone was detected a few times. The chain joins TRBV12-5 to TRBJ2-1; 7 positions match TRBD1. This CDR3 contains 14 residues. The germline V gene encodes CDR1 LGHNT and CDR2 FRNRAP. The V and J ends lost 6 bases and 3 bases, in that order; junction bases with no gene match: 5. CDR3 sequence reads: CASGFAGGYNEQFF. CDR3 bases: TGTGCTAGTGGCTTTGCAGGGGGCTACAATGAGCAGTTCTTC.

V gene TRBV30 combines with J gene TRBJ1-5; no clear D. CDR1 is GTSNPN and CDR2 is SVGIG in the germline V gene (reference sequence). V shed 4 bases and J shed 0 bases, with 10 bases lying between them. The CDR3 is 14 amino acids. CDR3 loop: CAWNVGSSNQPQHF. Here the CDR3 DNA reads TGTGCCTGGAACGTCGGCAGTAGCAATCAGCCCCAGCATTTT.

The chain carries TRBV27 and TRBJ2-7; the match to TRBD2 covers 7 bases. This CDR3 comprises 12 residues. CDR1 is MNHEY, CDR2 SMNVEV, per germline (reference sequence). V gave up 4 bases and J gave up 3 bases; unmatched junction bases: 0. CDR3 loop: CASSSSGYEQYF. CDR3 bases: TGTGCCAGCAGTTCTAGCGGCTACGAGCAGTACTTC.

The chain is built from TRBV6-6 and TRBJ1-2; D is unclear. The V end lost 6 bases, the J end lost 5 bases, and 7 bases lay between the germline ends. Germline V gene data show CDR1 as MNHNY and CDR2 as SVGAGI (reference sequence). The CDR3 runs to 11 residues. Written as DNA, the CDR3 is TGTGCCAGCAGGGAAAATTATGGCTACACCTTC. Encoded protein: CASRENYGYTF.

CDR3: CASGLRGLPGELFF. CDR3 DNA sequence: TGTGCTAGTGGTTTGAGGGGGCTTCCCGGGGAGCTGTTTTTT. The V and J genes are TRBV12-5 and TRBJ2-2, with 7 nucleotides matching TRBD1. The CDR3 has 14 amino acids. V shed 2 bases and J 6 bases; nucleotides not matched to a gene: 3. CDR1 LGHNT and CDR2 FRNRAP come from the germline V gene.

This clone was recorded a few times. The chain couples TRBV7-3 to TRBJ2-3; D unclear. Per the germline V gene, CDR1 is SGHTA and CDR2 is FQGTGA. V gave up 1 base and J gave up 2 bases, with 7 bases separating them. The CDR3 totals 14 residues. CDR3 sequence reads: CASSLNVNTDTQYF. CDR3 nucleotides: TGTGCCAGCAGCTTAAATGTTAACACAGATACGCAGTATTTT.

This chain links TRBV5-1 with TRBJ2-7; weak D call: TRBD2 (6 bases). Per the germline V gene, CDR1 is SGHRS and CDR2 is YFSETQ. The CDR3 is 12 amino acids. Trimming removed 4 bases from V and 5 bases from J, with 10 bases in between. The CDR3: CASSQDYDEQYF. In DNA form, the CDR3 reads TGCGCCAGCAGCCAGGACTACGACGAGCAGTACTTC.

This rearrangement joins TRBV27 to TRBJ2-7, with 9 bases matching TRBD2. The CDR3 loop spans 15 amino acids. Germline V CDR1 and CDR2: MNHEY, SMNVEV (reference sequence). V gave up 0 bases and J gave up 3 bases; unmatched junction bases: 3. The CDR3 region is CASSLSLAGFYEQYF. The CDR3 DNA follows: TGTGCCAGCAGTTTATCCCTAGCGGGGTTCTACGAGCAGTACTTC.

This chain uses TRBV28 with TRBJ2-6, with a possible D match to TRBD1 (6 bases). V gave up 4 bases and J gave up 4 bases, with 14 bases separating them. The length of the CDR3 is 16 residues. The germline CDR1 and CDR2 sequences are MDHEN and SYDVKM. The CDR3 region has the DNA TGTGCCAGCAGTTCGCCAGGGGTGGAGGGGGCCAACGTCCTGACTTTC. Translated, it gives CASSSPGVEGANVLTF. The full variable domain, rest sourced from reference TRBV28 and TRBJ2-6, is DVKVTQSSRYLVKRTGEKVFLECVQDMDHENMFWYRQDPGLGLRLIYFSYDVKMKEKGDIPEGYSVSREKKERFSLILESASTNQTSMYLCASSSPGVEGANVLTFGAGSRLTVL.

The V and J genes are TRBV7-2 and TRBJ2-7; D call uncertain. Trimming shortened V by 1 base and J by 7 bases, and 5 bases separated the two germline ends. The germline CDR1 and CDR2 sequences are SGHTA and FQGNSA. The length of the CDR3 is 11 residues. This chain's CDR3 is CASSLVREQYF. The CDR3 DNA follows: TGTGCCAGCAGCTTAGTCCGGGAGCAGTACTTC.

V usage is TRBV15 and J usage is TRBJ1-1; no clear D. CDR3 length: 14 amino acids. Trimming cost V 3 bases and J 1 base, with 9 bases left between them. Germline lookup yields CDR1 LNHNV and CDR2 YYDKDF (reference sequence). The chain's CDR3 is CATSRFLGNTEAFF. As DNA, the CDR3 is TGTGCCACCAGCAGGTTTCTTGGGAACACTGAAGCTTTCTTT.

The chain recombines TRBV29-1 with TRBJ2-7; D is uncertain. Trimming pared 2 bases from V and 2 bases from J, leaving 10 bases between. The germline V gene has CDR1 SQVTM and CDR2 ANQGSEA. This CDR3 has 13 amino acids. The CDR3 here is CSVEMGKPYEQYF. The CDR3 DNA is TGCAGCGTTGAAATGGGGAAACCCTACGAGCAGTACTTC.

This clone was detected only once. The chain recombines TRBV20-1 with TRBJ2-4; TRBD1 or TRBD2 may be the D gene (5 bases each). V lost 5 bases and J 9 bases, leaving 8 bases between the germline ends. The CDR3 consists of 10 residues. Germline V gene lookup returns CDR1 DFQATT and CDR2 SNEGSKA (reference sequence). DNA of the CDR3: TGCAGTGCTGCAGGGAGCATTCAGTACTTC. It encodes CSAAGSIQYF.